The 9 T cell receptor beta chains reported below all come from one sample, sequenced in a study of T cell repertoires in cytomegalovirus infection. TCRdb reprocessed the reads via MiXCR and lists one record per CDR3 protein. The sample yields over 450,000 distinct CDR3 sequences, 11% seen once. Sequenced material: PBMCs. These receptors were collected from a human donor in good health (CMV status not recorded). Some clones in this sample may be carry-over from other donors' samples.

This clonotype has ten or more counts. This chain joins TRBV11-1 and TRBJ2-3; 8 bases agree with TRBD1. Germline V CDR1 and CDR2: SGHAT, FQDESV (reference sequence). J was trimmed by 2 bases and V by 2 bases; bases with no gene match: 3. The CDR3 is made up of 15 amino acids. The CDR3 region is CASSLRTGTTDTQYF. Written as DNA, the CDR3 is TGTGCCAGCAGCTTACGGACAGGGACCACAGATACGCAGTATTTT.

This clonotype has only a few counts. The V and J genes are TRBV27 and TRBJ2-7; D is ambiguous. V lost 6 bases and J 4 bases, leaving 19 bases between the germline ends. Germline assignment: CDR1 MNHEY and CDR2 SMNVEV (reference sequence). The CDR3 has 15 amino acids. The CDR3 reads CASSLSSWMGYEQYF. The CDR3 nucleotides read TGTGCCAGCAGCCTCAGCTCGTGGATGGGATACGAGCAGTACTTC.

This clonotype came up many times. The V call is TRBV7-9, the J call TRBJ1-2; no definite D call. Germline V gives CDR1 SEHNR, CDR2 FQNEAQ (reference sequence). V shed 5 bases and J shed 2 bases, with 9 bases lying between them. The CDR3 runs 13 residues. CDR3 in DNA: TGTGCCAGCAGCGCGACAAGAAACTATGGCTACACCTTC. It encodes CASSATRNYGYTF.

This clonotype was seen at least ten times. As DNA, the CDR3 is TGTGCCAGTAGCGTACAGGTTAACACTGAAGCTTTCTTT. Translated, it gives CASSVQVNTEAFF. The rearrangement links TRBV19 to TRBJ1-1; D might be TRBD1 (5 bases). CDR1 and CDR2 from the germline V gene are LNHDA and SQIVND (reference sequence). The CDR3 sequence is 13 residues long. Trimming stripped 6 bases from V and 2 bases from J, with 10 bases between.

This clonotype has a count of ten or more. The chain combines TRBV7-2 with TRBJ1-2, with 8 bases aligning to TRBD1. CDR1 is SGHTA and CDR2 is FQGNSA in the germline V gene. V lost 1 base to trimming and J lost 6 bases; unmatched junction nucleotides: 13. This CDR3 has 17 residues. CDR3 in DNA: TGTGCCAGCAGCTTAGACGTCGCCACAGGGGGGGCTAATGGCTACACCTTC. This sequence encodes CASSLDVATGGANGYTF. Variable domain in full (rest from reference TRBV7-2 and TRBJ1-2): GAGVSQSPSNKVTEKGKDVELRCDPISGHTALYWYRQSLGQGLEFLIYFQGNSAPDKSGLPSDRFSAERTGGSVSTLTIQRTQQEDSAVYLCASSLDVATGGANGYTFGSGTRLTVV.

This clonotype was seen ten or more times. The DNA for the CDR3 is TGTGCCAGCAGCTTAAGCGGGGGGACCACTCTCGAGCAGTACTTC. Its translation is CASSLSGGTTLEQYF. The chain joins TRBV7-3 to TRBJ2-7; TRBD2 agrees at 8 bases. Germline V gene sequence: CDR1 SGHTA, CDR2 FQGTGA. Trimming at V came to 1 base and at J to 6 bases, leaving 8 bases not matched to a gene. This CDR3 has 15 residues. The full variable domain, completed using reference TRBV7-3 and TRBJ2-7, is GAGVSQTPSNKVTEKGKYVELRCDPISGHTALYWYRQSLGQGPEFLIYFQGTGAADDSGLPNDRFFAVRPEGSVSTLKIQRTERGDSAVYLCASSLSGGTTLEQYFGPGTRLTVT.

This clonotype was observed many times. The rearrangement uses TRBV7-2 and TRBJ2-1; 10 nucleotides match TRBD2. The germline V gene encodes CDR1 SGHTA and CDR2 FQGNSA. The length of the CDR3 is 18 residues. Trimming removed 5 bases from V and 0 bases from J; junction bases left unmatched: 10. The CDR3, as DNA: TGTGCCAGCAGCCTGGGGCGACTAGCGGGCAGCTCCTACAATGAGCAGTTCTTC. Protein sequence: CASSLGRLAGSSYNEQFF.

In this sample, this clonotype turned up a few times. The rearrangement links TRBV28 to TRBJ1-5, with TRBD1 as a possible D gene (6 bases). The CDR3 is 15 residues long. Per the germline V gene, CDR1 is MDHEN and CDR2 is SYDVKM. The V end lost 4 bases, the J end lost 3 bases, and 13 bases lay between the germline ends. DNA for the CDR3: TGTGCCAGCAGTTCCCGACAGGACTTCAATCAGCCCCAGCATTTT. Its translation is CASSSRQDFNQPQHF.

This clonotype was counted between two and nine times. V is TRBV11-2 and J is TRBJ2-3, with D perhaps TRBD1 (5 bases). Germline CDR1 SGHAT, CDR2 FQNNGV. This CDR3 comprises 17 residues. The germline V and J ends were trimmed by 2 bases and 4 bases, with 19 bases remaining between them. In DNA form, the CDR3 reads TGTGCCAGCAGCTTAAACCCTTTGCGCATAGGGGCAGATACGCAGTATTTT. It codes for CASSLNPLRIGADTQYF.